This entry describes one T cell receptor (beta chain). The length of the CDR3 is 13 residues. Per germline, CDR1 LNHDA and CDR2 SQIVND (reference sequence). V dropped 10 bases and J dropped 5 bases, with 17 bases sitting between them. This sample is drawn from a study of blood T cell repertoires in COVID-19. Study as a whole: Material from acute and convalescent COVID-19 was sourced from the United States, Italy and Spain.

Original processing notes: From reference gene primer amplification, estimates of nucleated cell counts were derived. Profiled with immunoSEQ multiplex PCR; TCRdb holds only in-frame clones, not every one. The V and J calls and clone size come from that table; D and trimming were worked out from the DNA. The profile covers roughly 200,000 clones, with more than 75% appearing a single time and 5.5% to 7.5% taken by the ten largest. The V gene is TRBV19, the J gene TRBJ1-1; D not resolved. This clonotype was obtained from a man in his fifties or sixties who had recovered from COVID-19. Sequenced material: peripheral blood. The chain's CDR3 is CAISVARGTEAFF. The DNA for the CDR3 is TGTGCCATCTCAGTAGCTCGGGGTACTGAAGCTTTCTTT.